These 5 T cell receptor beta chains were all obtained from the same sample, sequenced in a study of cytomegalovirus exposure and HLA in healthy donors. Primers included in the PCR were 60 Vbeta and 13 Jbeta primers. Method: immunoSEQ multiplex PCR; TCRdb's copy keeps in-frame clones and lacks some. The sample includes around 150,000 clones, approximately 61% seen only once; the top ten take more than 1.5%. The sample consisted of PBMCs. These receptors were taken from a human donor in good health.

The chain's CDR3 is CASSPVRSTGELFF. In nucleotides, the CDR3 is TGTGCCAGCAGCCCCGTCCGGAGCACCGGGGAGCTGTTTTTT. The chain links TRBV7-3 to TRBJ2-2; D is undetermined. The CDR3 loop spans 14 amino acids. The V end lost 5 bases, the J end lost 4 bases, and 11 bases lay between the germline ends. Germline V lookup: CDR1 SGHTA, CDR2 FQGTGA.

This chain links TRBV10-3 with TRBJ1-1; D may be TRBD1 (5 bases). Trimming removed 3 bases from V and 4 bases from J, with 9 bases in between. Germline V gives CDR1 ENHRY, CDR2 SYGVKD. The length of the CDR3 is 13 residues. In DNA form, the CDR3 reads TGTGCCATCAGTGATGGGGGGGGCACTGAAGCTTTCTTT. Translation: CAISDGGGTEAFF.

This clone was found a few times. The V call is TRBV4-1, the J call TRBJ2-3; 7 bases line up with TRBD2. The CDR3 is 14 amino acids. Trimming removed 3 bases from V and 5 bases from J; junction bases left unmatched: 5. Germline V CDR1 and CDR2: MGHRA, YSYEKL. CDR3 in amino acids: CASSQAGVGDTQYF. In DNA, the CDR3 is TGCGCCAGCAGCCAGGCGGGAGTGGGAGATACGCAGTATTTT.

The chain recombines TRBV5-4 with TRBJ1-6, with TRBD1 matching over 8 bases. The junction had 16 bases not matched to a gene; V was cut back by 4 bases and J by 7 bases. This CDR3 has 18 residues. Germline V gene sequence: CDR1 SGHNT, CDR2 YYREEE (reference sequence). The CDR3 nucleotides are TGTGCCAGCAGCCCTCCCCGACAGGGGCCAAAAAAGAATTCACCCCTCCACTTT. Translated, it gives CASSPPRQGPKKNSPLHF.

The chain joins TRBV5-1 to TRBJ2-2; 8 bases match TRBD1. J gave up 1 base and V 4 bases, and 3 bases lay outside the gene matches. The CDR3 consists of 15 residues. Germline CDR1 reads SGHRS; CDR2 reads YFSETQ. This chain's CDR3 is CASSEGQGNTGELFF. CDR3 nucleotides: TGCGCCAGCAGCGAAGGACAGGGGAACACCGGGGAGCTGTTTTTT.